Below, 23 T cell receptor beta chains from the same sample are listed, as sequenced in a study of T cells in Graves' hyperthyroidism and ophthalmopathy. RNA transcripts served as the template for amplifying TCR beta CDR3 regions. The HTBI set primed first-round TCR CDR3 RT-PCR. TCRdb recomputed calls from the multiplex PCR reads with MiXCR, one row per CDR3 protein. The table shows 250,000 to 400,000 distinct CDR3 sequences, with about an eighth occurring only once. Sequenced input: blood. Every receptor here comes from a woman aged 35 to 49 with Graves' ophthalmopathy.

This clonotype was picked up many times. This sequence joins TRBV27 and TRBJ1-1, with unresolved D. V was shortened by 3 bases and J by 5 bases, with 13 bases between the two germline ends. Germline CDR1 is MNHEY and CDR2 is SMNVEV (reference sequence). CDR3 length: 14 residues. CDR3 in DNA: TGTGCCAGCAGTTTTGTACGGACGGGGACTGAAGCTTTCTTT. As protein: CASSFVRTGTEAFF.

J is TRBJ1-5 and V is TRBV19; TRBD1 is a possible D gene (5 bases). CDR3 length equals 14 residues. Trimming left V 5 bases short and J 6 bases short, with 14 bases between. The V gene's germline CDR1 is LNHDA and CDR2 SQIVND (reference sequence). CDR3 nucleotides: TGTGCCAGTAGTCAACAGAGGGGAGGTCAGCCCCAGCATTTT. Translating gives CASSQQRGGQPQHF.

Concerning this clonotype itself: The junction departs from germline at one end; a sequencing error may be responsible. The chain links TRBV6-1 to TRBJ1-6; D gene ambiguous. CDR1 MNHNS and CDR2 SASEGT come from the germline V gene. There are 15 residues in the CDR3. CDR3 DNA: TGTGCCAGCGCAGCTCAGAGCTCCTATAATTCACCCCCCCACTTT. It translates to CASAAQSSYNSPPHF.

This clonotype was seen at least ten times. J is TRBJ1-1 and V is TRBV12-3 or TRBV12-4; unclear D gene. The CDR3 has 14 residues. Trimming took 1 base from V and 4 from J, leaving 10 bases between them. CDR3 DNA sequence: TGTGCCAGCAGTTTAGGGCGGTCGGGCACTGAAGCTTTCTTT. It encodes CASSLGRSGTEAFF.

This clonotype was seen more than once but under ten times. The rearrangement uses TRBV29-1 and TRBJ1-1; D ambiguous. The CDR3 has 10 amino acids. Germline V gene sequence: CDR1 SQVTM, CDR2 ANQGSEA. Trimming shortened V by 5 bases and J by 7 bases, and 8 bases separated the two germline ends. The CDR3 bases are TGCAGCGTTCGTGACGGTGAAGCTTTCTTT. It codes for CSVRDGEAFF.

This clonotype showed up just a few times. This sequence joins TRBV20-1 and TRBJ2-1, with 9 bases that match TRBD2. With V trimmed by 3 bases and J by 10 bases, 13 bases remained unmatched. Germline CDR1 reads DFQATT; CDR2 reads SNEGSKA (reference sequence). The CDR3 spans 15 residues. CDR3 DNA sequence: TGCAGTGCTAGTTTTGGGAGCGGGAGGATGGAGGAGCAGTTCTTC. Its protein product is CSASFGSGRMEEQFF.

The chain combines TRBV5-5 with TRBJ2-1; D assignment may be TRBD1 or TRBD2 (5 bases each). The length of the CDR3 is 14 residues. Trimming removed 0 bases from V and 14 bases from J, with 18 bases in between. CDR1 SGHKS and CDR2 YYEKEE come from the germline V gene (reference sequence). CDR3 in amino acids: CASSLAGATGSKFF. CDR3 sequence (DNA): TGTGCCAGCAGCTTGGCCGGGGCCACGGGGAGCAAGTTCTTC. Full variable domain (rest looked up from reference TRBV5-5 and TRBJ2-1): DAGVTQSPTHLIKTRGQQVTLRCSPISGHKSVSWYQQVLGQGPQFIFQYYEKEERGRGNFPDRFSARQFPNYSSELNVNALLLGDSALYLCASSLAGATGSKFFGPGTRLTVL.

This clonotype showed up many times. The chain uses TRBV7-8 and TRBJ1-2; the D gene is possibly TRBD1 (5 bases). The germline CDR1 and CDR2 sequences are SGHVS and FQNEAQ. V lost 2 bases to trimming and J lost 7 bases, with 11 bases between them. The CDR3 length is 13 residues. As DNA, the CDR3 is TGTGCCAGCAGCTTAAAAGGGGTTACTGGCTACACCTTC. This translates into CASSLKGVTGYTF.

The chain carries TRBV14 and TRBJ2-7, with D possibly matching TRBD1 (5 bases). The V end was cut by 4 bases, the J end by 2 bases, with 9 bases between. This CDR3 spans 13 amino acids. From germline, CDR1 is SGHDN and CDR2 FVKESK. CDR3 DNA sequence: TGTGCCAGCAGCCTGGACATAGCCTACGAGCAGTACTTC. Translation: CASSLDIAYEQYF.

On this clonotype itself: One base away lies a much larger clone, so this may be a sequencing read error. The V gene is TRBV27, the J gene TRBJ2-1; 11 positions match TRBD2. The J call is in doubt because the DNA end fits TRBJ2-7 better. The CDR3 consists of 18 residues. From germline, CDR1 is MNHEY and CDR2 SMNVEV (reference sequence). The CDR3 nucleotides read TGTGCCAGCAGCCGCACCTCTCTAGCGGGGGGTCGGTACAATGAGCAGTACTTC. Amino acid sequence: CASSRTSLAGGRYNEQYF.

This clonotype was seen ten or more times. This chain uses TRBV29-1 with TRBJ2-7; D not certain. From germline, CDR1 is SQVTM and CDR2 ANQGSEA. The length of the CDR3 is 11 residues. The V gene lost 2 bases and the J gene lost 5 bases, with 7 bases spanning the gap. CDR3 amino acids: CSVELQNEQYF. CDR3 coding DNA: TGCAGCGTTGAATTGCAGAACGAGCAGTACTTC.

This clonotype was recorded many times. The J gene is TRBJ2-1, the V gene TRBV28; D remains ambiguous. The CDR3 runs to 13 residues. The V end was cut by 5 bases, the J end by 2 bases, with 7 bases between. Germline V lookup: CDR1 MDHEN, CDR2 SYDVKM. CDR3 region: CASSNPPYNEQFF. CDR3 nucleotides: TGTGCCAGCAGTAACCCCCCCTACAATGAGCAGTTCTTC. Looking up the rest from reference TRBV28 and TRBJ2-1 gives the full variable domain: DVKVTQSSRYLVKRTGEKVFLECVQDMDHENMFWYRQDPGLGLRLIYFSYDVKMKEKGDIPEGYSVSREKKERFSLILESASTNQTSMYLCASSNPPYNEQFFGPGTRLTVL.

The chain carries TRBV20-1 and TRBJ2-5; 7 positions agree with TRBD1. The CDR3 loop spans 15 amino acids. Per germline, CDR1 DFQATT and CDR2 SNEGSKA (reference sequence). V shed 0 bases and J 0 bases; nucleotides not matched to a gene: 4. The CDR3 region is CSARDAGGYQETQYF. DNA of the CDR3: TGCAGTGCTAGAGATGCAGGGGGTTACCAAGAGACCCAGTACTTC.

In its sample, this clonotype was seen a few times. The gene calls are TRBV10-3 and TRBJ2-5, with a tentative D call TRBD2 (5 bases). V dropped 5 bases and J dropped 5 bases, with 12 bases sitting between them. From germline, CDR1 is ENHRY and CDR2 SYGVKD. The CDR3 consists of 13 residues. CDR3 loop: CAISSGLGETQYF. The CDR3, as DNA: TGTGCCATCAGTTCAGGACTTGGGGAGACCCAGTACTTC.

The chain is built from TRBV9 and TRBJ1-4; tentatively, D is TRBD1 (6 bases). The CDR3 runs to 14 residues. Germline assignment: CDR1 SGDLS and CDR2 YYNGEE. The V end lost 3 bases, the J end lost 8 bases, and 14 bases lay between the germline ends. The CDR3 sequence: CASSEKGGHEKLFF. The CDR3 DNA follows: TGTGCCAGCAGCGAAAAGGGGGGACACGAAAAACTGTTTTTT.

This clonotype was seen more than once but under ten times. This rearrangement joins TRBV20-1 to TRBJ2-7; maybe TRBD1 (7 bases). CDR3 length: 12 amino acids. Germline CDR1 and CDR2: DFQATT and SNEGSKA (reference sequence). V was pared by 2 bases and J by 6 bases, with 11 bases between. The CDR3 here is CSARFQGGEQYF. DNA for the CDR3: TGCAGTGCTAGATTCCAGGGGGGCGAGCAGTACTTC.

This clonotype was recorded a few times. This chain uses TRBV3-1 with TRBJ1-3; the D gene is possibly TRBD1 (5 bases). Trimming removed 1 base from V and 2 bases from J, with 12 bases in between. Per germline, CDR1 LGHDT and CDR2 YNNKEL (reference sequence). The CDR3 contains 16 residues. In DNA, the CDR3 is TGTGCCAGCAGCCAAGCCCGGGGGATACCTGGAAACACCATATATTTT. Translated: CASSQARGIPGNTIYF.

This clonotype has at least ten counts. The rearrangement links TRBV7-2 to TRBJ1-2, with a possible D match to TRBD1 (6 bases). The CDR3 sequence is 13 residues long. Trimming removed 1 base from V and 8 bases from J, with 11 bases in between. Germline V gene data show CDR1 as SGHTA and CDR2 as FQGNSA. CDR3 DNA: TGTGCCAGCAGCTTAGGGGGGCGTCAGGGCTACACCTTC. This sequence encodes CASSLGGRQGYTF.

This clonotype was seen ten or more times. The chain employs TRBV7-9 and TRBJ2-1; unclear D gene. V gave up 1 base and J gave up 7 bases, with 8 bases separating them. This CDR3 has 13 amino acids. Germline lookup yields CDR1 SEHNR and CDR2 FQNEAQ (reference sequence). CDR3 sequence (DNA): TGTGCCAGCAGCTTAGAGGAGTTGAATGAGCAGTTCTTC. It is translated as CASSLEELNEQFF.

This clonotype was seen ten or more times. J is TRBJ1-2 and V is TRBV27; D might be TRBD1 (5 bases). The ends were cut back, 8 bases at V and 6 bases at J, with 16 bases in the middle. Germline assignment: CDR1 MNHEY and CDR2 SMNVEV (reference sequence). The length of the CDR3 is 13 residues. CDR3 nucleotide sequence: TGTGCCAGCCGATTTGCAGGGTGGGATGGCTACACCTTC. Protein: CASRFAGWDGYTF.

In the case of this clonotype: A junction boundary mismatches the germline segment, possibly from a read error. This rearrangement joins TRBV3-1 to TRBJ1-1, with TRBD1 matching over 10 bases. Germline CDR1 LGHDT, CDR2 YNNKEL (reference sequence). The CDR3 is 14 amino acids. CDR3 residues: CAGSPRTGGTEAFF. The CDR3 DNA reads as TGTGCCGGCAGCCCCCGGACAGGGGGGACTGAAGCTTTCTTT.

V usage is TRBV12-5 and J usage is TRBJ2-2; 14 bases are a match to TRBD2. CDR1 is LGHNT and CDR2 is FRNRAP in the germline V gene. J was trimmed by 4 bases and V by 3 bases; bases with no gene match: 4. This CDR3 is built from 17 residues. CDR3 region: CASGFPGLAGVTGELFF. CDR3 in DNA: TGTGCTAGTGGTTTCCCGGGACTAGCGGGGGTCACCGGGGAGCTGTTTTTT.

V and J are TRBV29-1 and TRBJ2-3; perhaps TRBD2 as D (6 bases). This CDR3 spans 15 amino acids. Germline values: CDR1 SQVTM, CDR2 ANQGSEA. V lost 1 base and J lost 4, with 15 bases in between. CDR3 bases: TGCAGCGTTGAAGGGGGGGACCCGGCGGCAGATACGCAGTATTTT. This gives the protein CSVEGGDPAADTQYF.